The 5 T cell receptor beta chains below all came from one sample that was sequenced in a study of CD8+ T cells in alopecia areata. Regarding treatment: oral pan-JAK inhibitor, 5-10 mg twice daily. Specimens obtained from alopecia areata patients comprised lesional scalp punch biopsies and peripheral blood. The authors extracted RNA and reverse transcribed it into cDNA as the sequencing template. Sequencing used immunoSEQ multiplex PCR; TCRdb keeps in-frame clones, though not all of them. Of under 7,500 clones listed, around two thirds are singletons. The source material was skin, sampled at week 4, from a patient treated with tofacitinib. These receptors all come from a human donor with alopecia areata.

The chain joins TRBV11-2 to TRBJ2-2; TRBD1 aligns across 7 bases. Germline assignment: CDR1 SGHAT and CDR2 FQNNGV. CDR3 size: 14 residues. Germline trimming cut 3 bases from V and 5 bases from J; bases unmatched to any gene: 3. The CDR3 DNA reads TGTGCCAGCAGCTTGCAGGGGGTTACCGGGGAGCTGTTTTTT. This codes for CASSLQGVTGELFF.

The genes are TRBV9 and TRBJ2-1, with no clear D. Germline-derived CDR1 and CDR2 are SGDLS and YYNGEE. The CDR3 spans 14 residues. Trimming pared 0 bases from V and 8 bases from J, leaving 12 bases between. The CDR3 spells CASSVEFVWDEQFF. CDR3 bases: TGTGCCAGCAGCGTAGAGTTCGTTTGGGATGAGCAGTTCTTC. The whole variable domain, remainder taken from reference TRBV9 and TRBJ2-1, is DSGVTQTPKHLITATGQRVTLRCSPRSGDLSVYWYQQSLDQGLQFLIQYYNGEERAKGNILERFSAQQFPDLHSELNLSSLELGDSALYFCASSVEFVWDEQFFGPGTRLTVL.

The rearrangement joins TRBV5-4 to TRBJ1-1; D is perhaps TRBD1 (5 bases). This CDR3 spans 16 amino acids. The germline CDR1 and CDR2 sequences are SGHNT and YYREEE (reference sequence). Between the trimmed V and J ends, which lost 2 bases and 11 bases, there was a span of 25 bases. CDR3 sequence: CASSFHRTGTAEVAFF. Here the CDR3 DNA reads TGTGCCAGCAGCTTCCACCGCACCGGGACCGCAGAAGTGGCTTTCTTT.

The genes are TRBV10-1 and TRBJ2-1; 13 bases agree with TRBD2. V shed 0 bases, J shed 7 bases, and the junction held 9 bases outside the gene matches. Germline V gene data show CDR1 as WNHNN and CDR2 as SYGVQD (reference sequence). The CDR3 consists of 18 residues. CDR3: CASSESGGRTSGRNEQFF. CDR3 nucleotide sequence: TGCGCCAGCAGTGAGTCTGGGGGCCGGACTAGCGGGAGAAATGAGCAGTTCTTC.

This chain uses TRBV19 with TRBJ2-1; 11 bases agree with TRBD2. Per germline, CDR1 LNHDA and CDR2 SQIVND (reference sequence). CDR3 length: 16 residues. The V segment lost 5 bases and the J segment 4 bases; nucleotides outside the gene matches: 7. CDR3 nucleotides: TGTGCCAGTAGTCTCCACACTAGCGGGGGTTACAATGAGCAGTTCTTC. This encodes CASSLHTSGGYNEQFF.